This T cell receptor (beta chain) came from a study of T cells in Graves' hyperthyroidism and ophthalmopathy. TCR beta CDR3 sequences were amplified from RNA transcripts. During a first-round RT-PCR of the TCR CDR3, the HTBI primer set was used. Each CDR3 protein gets one entry after TCRdb re-called the multiplex PCR reads with MiXCR. The sample includes under 250,000 distinct CDR3 sequences, about a sixth seen only once; the top ten take roughly 50%. Notes on the study in general: Peripheral blood also featured most of the thyroid clonotypes expanded above 0.001. Model predictions of ophthalmopathy came a median approximately 6.2 months before onset.

Comment on this clonotype: Antigen unknown.

Fresh peripheral blood, more than 8 ml of it, supplied the PBMCs. Trimming left V 10 bases short and J 0 bases short, with 31 bases between. This CDR3 contains 19 residues. The genes are TRBV12-3 or TRBV12-4 and TRBJ2-7, with D possibly matching TRBD2 (5 bases). The sample taken for sequencing was blood. This TCR was sampled from a woman in her forties or fifties with Graves' hyperthyroidism. The CDR3 spells CAIPLTMIASSSSSYEQYF. DNA for the CDR3: TGTGCCATCCCCTTAACCATGATAGCGTCCTCCTCGAGCTCCTACGAGCAGTACTTC.